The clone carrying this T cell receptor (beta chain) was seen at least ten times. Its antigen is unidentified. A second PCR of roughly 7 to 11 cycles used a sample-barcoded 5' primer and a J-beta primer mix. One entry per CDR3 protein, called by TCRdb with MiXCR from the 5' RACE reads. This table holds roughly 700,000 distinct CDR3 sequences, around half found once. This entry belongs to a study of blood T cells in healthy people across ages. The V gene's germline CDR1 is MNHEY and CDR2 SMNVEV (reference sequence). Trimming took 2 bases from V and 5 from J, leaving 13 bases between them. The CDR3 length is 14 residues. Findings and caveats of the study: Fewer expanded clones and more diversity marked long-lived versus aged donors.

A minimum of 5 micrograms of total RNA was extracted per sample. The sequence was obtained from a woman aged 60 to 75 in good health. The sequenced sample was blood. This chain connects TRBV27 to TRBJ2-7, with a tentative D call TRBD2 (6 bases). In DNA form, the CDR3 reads TGTGCCAGCAGTTTAGGAGGGAGAGGCAACGAGCAGTACTTC. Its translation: CASSLGGRGNEQYF.